The clone carrying this TCR beta chain has a single count. The antigen remains undetermined. This sample is drawn from a study of vaccination and CD4 T cells after COVID-19. The Oncomine TCR Beta short-read assay was what sequenced the DNA obtained from cultured CD4+ T cells. TCRdb ran MiXCR on the PCR reads and lists one entry per CDR3 protein. This sample yields about 20,000 distinct CDR3 sequences, of which roughly three fifths are seen a single time; 8.5% to 9.5% belongs to the top ten. The CDR3 has 15 amino acids. The V gene's germline CDR1 is MDHEN and CDR2 SYDVKM. Trimming cost V 6 bases and J 7 bases; bases outside gene matches: 6. The treatment is: roughly 10-day PBMC culture with coronavirus spike peptide pools or control peptides (ViraFEST assay).

This clonotype originated in a human donor who had recovered from COVID-19. Sequencing input: CD4+ T cells from blood, cultured in vitro. The V gene is TRBV28, the J gene TRBJ1-4; 12 nucleotides line up with TRBD1. CDR3 bases: TGTGCCAGCAGCCCGATGGGACAGGGGGCTGAAAAACTGTTTTTT. Its protein product is CASSPMGQGAEKLFF.